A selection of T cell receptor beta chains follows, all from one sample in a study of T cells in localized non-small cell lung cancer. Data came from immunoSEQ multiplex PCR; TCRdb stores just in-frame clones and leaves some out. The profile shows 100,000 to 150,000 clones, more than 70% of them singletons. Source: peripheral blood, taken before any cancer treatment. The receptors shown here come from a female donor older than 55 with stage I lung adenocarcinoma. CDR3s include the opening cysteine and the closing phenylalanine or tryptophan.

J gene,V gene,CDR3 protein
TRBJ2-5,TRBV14,CASSQRQGFRETQYF
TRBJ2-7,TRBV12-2,CASRLRDCDEQYF
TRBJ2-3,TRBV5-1,CASSLPSDTQYF
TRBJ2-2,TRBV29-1,CSVMTSGRGTGELFF
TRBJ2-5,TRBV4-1,CASSQEGQGWETQYF
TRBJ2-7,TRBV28,CASSLQASPRLQYF
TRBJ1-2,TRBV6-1,CASSGALGQRANYGYTF
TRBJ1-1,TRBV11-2,CASSLEWGEAREEAFF
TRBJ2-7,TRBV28,CASQWNSYEQYF
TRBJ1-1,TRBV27,CASSFQGMGTEAFF
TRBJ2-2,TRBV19,CASSIDQGPGELFF
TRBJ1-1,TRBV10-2,CASSELGWGTEAFF
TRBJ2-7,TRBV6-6,CASSSPGQGSEQYF
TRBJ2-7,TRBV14,CASSEPGQASYEQYF
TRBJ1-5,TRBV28,CASSLDRGTGAQHF
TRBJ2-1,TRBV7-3,CASSFQAGAYNEQFF
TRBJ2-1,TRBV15,CATSRGLAGSVALLYNEQFF
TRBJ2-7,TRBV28,CALSRRDRAWKSYF
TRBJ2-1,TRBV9,CASSAVPSGSPYNEQFF
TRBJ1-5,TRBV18,CASSPRRAGNQPQHF
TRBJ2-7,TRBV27,CASRSRLAGDYEQYF
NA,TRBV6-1,CASSEGTSYYEQYF
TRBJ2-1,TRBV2,CASMGTYSYNEQFF
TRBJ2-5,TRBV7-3,CASSQGQGSQETQYF
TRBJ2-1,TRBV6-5,CASSYSSEMEYNEQFF
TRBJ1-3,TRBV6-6,CASSYSRRSSGNTIYF
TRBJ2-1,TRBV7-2,CASSLNSYNEQFF
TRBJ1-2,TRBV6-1,CASSELRGLTHLNYGYTF
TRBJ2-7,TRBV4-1,CASSQVFARGSRSYEQYF
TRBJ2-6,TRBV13,CASSGPTVGANVLTF
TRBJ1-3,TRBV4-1,CASSQGSTASSGNTIYF
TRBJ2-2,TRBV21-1,CARRGTEKTGELFF